Below, 6 T cell receptor beta chains from the same sample are listed, as sequenced in a study of blood T cell repertoires in COVID-19. Produced via immunoSEQ multiplex PCR; TCRdb's table is partial and in-frame only. The data show fewer than 400,000 clones, 90% to 95% seen once. The sample was PBMCs or T cells enriched from blood (not recorded which). The receptors here all came from a woman aged 25 to 45 who had been exposed to COVID-19.

A word on this clone: The sample has other DNA sequences that encode this CDR3 too. This chain links TRBV7-9 with TRBJ1-6; possibly TRBD1 for D (6 bases). Trimming stripped 4 bases from V and 7 bases from J, with 8 bases between. Germline CDR1 reads SEHNR; CDR2 reads FQNEAQ (reference sequence). The CDR3 runs 13 residues. CDR3 sequence: CASSSQGNSPLHF. Here the CDR3 DNA reads TGTGCCAGCAGCTCGCAGGGGAATTCACCCCTCCACTTT.

CDR3 sequence reads: CASSSRDRDPLAQHF. CDR3 in DNA: TGTGCCAGTAGTTCCCGGGACAGGGACCCGTTGGCCCAGCATTTT. The chain recombines TRBV19 with TRBJ1-5, with TRBD1 matching 9 bases. Per the germline V gene, CDR1 is LNHDA and CDR2 is SQIVND (reference sequence). V lost 5 bases and J lost 11; bases outside the gene matches: 13. The CDR3 runs to 15 residues.

This chain links TRBV24-1 with TRBJ1-5; weak D call: TRBD1 (6 bases). This CDR3 is built from 16 residues. Germline values: CDR1 KGHDR, CDR2 SFDVKD. The V end lost 1 base, the J end lost 7 bases, and 16 bases lay between the germline ends. CDR3 amino acids: CATSDFQDSRRQPQHF. The CDR3 bases are TGTGCCACCAGTGATTTTCAGGACAGCCGTCGGCAGCCCCAGCATTTT.

This clone was recorded once. J is TRBJ1-2 and V is TRBV5-1, with TRBD1 identical over 7 bases. Germline V gene lookup returns CDR1 SGHRS and CDR2 YFSETQ. The CDR3 loop spans 13 amino acids. The junction had 5 bases not matched to a gene; V was cut back by 5 bases and J by 4 bases. In DNA form, the CDR3 reads TGCGCCAGCAGATCCGGACAGGTCTATGGCTACACCTTC. Protein sequence: CASRSGQVYGYTF.

The J gene is TRBJ2-5, the V gene TRBV6-2 or TRBV6-3, with D unresolved. The CDR3 loop spans 11 amino acids. Deletions cut 5 bases from V and 9 bases from J, with 10 bases between. From germline, CDR1 is MNHEY and CDR2 SVGEGT. The CDR3 bases are TGTGCCAGCAGTCCCCTCGAGGCCCAGTACTTC. Its translation is CASSPLEAQYF.

The chain couples TRBV11-3 to TRBJ2-3; the match to TRBD1 covers 11 bases. Germline V lookup: CDR1 SGHNT, CDR2 YENEEA. J was trimmed by 2 bases and V by 5 bases; bases with no gene match: 6. This CDR3 region has 16 residues. CDR3 in amino acids: CASSPGTGGFTDTQYF. Here the CDR3 DNA reads TGTGCCAGCAGCCCTGGGACAGGGGGTTTCACAGATACGCAGTATTTT.